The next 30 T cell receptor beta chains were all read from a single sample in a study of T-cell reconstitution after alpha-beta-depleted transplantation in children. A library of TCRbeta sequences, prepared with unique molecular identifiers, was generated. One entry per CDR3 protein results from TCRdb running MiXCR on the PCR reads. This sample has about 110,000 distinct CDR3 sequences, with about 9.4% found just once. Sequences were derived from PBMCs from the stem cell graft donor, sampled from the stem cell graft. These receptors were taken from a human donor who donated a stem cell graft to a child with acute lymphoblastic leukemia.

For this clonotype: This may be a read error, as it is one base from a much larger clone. The CDR3 DNA is TGTGCCAGCAGCTTATATACAGGAGGATTGGTTGGGGCCAACGGCCTGACTTTC. This encodes CASSLYTGGLVGANGLTF. The V and J genes are TRBV7-8 and TRBJ2-6; D is possibly TRBD1 or TRBD2 (5 bases each). The CDR3 totals 18 residues. Germline lookup yields CDR1 SGHVS and CDR2 FQNEAQ.

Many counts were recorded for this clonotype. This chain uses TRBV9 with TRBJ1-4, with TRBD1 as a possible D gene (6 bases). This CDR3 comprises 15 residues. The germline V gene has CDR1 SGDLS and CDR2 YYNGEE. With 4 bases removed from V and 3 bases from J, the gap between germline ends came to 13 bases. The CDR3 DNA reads TGTGCCAGCAGCTACGGGGGGGCCGCTAATGAAAAACTGTTTTTT. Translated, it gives CASSYGGAANEKLFF.

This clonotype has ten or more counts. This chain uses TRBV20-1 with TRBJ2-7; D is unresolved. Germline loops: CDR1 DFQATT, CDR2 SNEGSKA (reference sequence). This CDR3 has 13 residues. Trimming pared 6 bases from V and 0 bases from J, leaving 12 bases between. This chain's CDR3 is CSAPSVSSYEQYF. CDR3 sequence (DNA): TGCAGTGCCCCATCGGTGAGCTCCTACGAGCAGTACTTC.

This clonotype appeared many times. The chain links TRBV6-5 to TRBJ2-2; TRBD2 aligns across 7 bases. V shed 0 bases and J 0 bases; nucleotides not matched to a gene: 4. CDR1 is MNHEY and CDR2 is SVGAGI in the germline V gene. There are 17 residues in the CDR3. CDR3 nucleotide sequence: TGTGCCAGCAGTTACTCCCTAGCGGAAGCGAACACCGGGGAGCTGTTTTTT. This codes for CASSYSLAEANTGELFF.

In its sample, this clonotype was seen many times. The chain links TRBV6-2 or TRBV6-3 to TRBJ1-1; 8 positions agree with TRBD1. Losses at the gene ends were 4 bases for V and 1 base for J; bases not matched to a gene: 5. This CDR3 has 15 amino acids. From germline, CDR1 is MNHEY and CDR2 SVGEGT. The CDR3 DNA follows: TGTGCCAGCAGTTGGGACAGGCGACCGAACACTGAAGCTTTCTTT. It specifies CASSWDRRPNTEAFF.

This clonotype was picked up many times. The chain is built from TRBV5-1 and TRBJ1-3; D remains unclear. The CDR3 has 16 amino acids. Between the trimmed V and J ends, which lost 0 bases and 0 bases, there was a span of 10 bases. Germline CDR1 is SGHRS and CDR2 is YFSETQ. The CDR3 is CASSLDLGTSGNTIYF. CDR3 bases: TGCGCCAGCAGCTTGGATCTAGGAACCTCTGGAAACACCATATATTTT.

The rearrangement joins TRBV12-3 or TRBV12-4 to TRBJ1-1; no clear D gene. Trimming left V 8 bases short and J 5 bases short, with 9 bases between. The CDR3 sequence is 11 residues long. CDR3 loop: CASGPRTEAFF. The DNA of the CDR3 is TGTGCCAGCGGCCCACGAACTGAAGCTTTCTTT.

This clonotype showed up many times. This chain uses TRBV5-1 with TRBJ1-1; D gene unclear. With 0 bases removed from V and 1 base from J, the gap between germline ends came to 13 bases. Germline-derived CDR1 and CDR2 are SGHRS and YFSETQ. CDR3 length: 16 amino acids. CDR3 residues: CASSLDVQFSNTEAFF. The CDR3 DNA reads TGCGCCAGCAGCTTGGACGTTCAATTTTCGAACACTGAAGCTTTCTTT.

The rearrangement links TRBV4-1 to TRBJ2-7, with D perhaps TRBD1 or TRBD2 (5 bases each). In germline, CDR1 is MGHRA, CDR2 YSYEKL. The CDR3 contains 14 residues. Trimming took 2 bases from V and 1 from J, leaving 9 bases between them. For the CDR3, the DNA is TGCGCCAGCAGCCAACGGGACGGGTCCTACGAGCAGTACTTC. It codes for CASSQRDGSYEQYF.

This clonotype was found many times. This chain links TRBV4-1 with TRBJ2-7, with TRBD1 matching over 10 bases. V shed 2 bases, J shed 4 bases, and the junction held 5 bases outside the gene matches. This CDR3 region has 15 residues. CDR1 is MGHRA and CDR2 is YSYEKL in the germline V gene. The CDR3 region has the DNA TGCGCCAGCAGCCAATTACCGGGACAGGGGTACGAGCAGTACTTC. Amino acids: CASSQLPGQGYEQYF.

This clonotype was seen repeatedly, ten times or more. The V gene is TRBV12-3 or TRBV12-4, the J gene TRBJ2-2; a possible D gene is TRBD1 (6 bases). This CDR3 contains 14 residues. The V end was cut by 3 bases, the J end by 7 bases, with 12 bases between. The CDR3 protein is CASSFQSRGGELFF. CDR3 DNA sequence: TGTGCCAGCAGTTTTCAATCCAGGGGCGGGGAGCTGTTTTTT.

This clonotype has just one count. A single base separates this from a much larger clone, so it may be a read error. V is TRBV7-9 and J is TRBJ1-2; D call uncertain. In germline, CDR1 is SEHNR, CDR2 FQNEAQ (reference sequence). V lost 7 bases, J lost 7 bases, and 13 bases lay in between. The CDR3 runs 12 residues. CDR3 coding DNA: TGTGCCAGCACTCCAGGCGGGGTTGGCTACACCTTC. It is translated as CASTPGGVGYTF.

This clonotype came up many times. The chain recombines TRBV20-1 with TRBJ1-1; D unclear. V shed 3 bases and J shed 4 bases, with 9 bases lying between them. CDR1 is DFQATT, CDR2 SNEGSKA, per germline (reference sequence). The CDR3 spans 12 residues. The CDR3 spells CSARVLLTEAFF. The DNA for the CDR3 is TGCAGTGCTAGGGTTCTCCTCACTGAAGCTTTCTTT.

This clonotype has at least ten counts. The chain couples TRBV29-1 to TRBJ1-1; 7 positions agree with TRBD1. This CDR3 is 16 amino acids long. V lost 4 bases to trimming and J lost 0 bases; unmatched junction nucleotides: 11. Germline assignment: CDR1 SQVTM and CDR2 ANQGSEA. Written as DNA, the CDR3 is TGCAGCGTTGTTCCCCGACAGGGCCCTATGAACACTGAAGCTTTCTTT. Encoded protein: CSVVPRQGPMNTEAFF.

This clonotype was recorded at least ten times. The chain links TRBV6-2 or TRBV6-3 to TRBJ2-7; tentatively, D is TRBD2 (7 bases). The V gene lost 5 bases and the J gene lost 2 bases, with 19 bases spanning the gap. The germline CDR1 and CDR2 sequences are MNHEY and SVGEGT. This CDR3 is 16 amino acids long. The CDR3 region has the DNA TGTGCCAGCAGTCGTGCTGCGGGGGCCTCCCCCTACGAGCAGTACTTC. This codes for CASSRAAGASPYEQYF.

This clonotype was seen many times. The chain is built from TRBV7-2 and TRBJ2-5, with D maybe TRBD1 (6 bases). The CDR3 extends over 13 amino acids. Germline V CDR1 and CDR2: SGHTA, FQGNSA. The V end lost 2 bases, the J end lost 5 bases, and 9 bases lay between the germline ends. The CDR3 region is CASSLRTGETQYF. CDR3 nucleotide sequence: TGTGCCAGCAGCTTACGCACAGGGGAGACCCAGTACTTC.

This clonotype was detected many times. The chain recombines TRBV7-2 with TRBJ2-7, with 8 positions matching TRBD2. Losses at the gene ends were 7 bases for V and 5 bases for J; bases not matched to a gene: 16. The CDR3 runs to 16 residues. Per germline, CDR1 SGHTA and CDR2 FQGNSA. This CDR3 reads CASTPQEGAGDHEQYF. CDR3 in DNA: TGTGCCAGCACCCCACAGGAGGGAGCGGGAGACCACGAGCAGTACTTC.

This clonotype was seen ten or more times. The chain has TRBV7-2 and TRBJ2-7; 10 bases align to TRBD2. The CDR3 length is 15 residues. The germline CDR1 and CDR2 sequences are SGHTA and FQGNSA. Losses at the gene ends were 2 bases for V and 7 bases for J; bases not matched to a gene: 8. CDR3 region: CASSLQAGGPGEQYF. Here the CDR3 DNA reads TGTGCCAGCAGCTTACAAGCGGGGGGGCCAGGGGAGCAGTACTTC.

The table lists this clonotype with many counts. The CDR3 protein is CASSPSYSDTQYF. The CDR3 region has the DNA TGTGCCAGCAGCCCTTCGTACTCAGATACGCAGTATTTT. This rearrangement joins TRBV7-2 to TRBJ2-3; D unresolved. From germline, CDR1 is SGHTA and CDR2 FQGNSA. CDR3 length: 13 residues. The ends were cut back, 5 bases at V and 4 bases at J, with 10 bases in the middle.

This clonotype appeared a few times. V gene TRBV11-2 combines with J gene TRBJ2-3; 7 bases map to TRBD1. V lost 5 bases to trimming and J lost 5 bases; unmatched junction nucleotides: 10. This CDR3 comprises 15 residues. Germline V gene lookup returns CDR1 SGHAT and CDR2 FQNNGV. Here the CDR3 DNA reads TGTGCCAGCAGCACCACCGGGACAGTGGGAGATACGCAGTATTTT. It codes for CASSTTGTVGDTQYF.

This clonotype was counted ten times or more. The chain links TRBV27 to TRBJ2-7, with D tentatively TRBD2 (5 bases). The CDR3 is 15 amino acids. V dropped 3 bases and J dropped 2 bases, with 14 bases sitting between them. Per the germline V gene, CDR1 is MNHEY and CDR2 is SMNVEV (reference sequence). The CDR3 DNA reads TGTGCCAGCAGTTTCGCCAGAGCGGAACCCTACGAGCAGTACTTC. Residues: CASSFARAEPYEQYF.

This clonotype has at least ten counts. This chain's CDR3 is CASVRGGSGDSYYNEQFF. CDR3 bases: TGTGCCAGCGTTCGGGGGGGGTCTGGAGACAGTTACTACAATGAGCAGTTCTTC. V gene TRBV11-1 combines with J gene TRBJ2-1, with 8 positions matching TRBD2. Trimming removed 8 bases from V and 3 bases from J; junction bases left unmatched: 18. Germline CDR1 and CDR2: SGHAT and FQDESV (reference sequence). The CDR3 is 18 residues long.

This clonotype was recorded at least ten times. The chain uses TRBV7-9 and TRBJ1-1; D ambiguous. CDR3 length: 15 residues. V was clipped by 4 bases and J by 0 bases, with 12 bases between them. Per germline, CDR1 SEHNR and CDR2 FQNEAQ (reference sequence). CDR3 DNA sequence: TGTGCCAGCAGCTCTGGGCACAGAATGAACACTGAAGCTTTCTTT. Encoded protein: CASSSGHRMNTEAFF.

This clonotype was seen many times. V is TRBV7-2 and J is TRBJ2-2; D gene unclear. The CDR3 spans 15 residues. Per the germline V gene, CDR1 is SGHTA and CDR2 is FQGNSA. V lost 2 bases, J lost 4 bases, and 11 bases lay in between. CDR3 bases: TGTGCCAGCAGCTTACCTCCCCCAGGCACCGGGGAGCTGTTTTTT. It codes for CASSLPPPGTGELFF.

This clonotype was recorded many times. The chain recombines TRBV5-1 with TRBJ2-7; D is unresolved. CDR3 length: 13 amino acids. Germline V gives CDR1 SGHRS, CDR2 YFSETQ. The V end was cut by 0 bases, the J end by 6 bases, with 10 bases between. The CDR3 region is CASSLAPFLEQYF. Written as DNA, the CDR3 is TGCGCCAGCAGCTTGGCCCCATTTCTCGAGCAGTACTTC.

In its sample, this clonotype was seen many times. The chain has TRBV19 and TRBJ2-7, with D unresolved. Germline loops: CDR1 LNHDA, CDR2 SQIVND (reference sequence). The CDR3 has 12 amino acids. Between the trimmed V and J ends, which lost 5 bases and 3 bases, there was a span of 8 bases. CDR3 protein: CASSANYYEQYF. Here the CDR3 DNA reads TGTGCCAGTAGTGCCAACTACTACGAGCAGTACTTC.

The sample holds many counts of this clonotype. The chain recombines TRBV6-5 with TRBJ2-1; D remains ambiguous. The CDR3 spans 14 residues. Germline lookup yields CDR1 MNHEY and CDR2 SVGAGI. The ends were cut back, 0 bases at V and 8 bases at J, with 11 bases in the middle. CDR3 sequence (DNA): TGTGCCAGCAGTTACTCGAAAAAGGGCTATGAGCAGTTCTTC. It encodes CASSYSKKGYEQFF.

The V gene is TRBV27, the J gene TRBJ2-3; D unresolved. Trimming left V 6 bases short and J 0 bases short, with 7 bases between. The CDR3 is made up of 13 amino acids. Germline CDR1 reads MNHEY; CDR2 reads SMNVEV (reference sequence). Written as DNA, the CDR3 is TGTGCCAGCAGGACTTCTAGCACAGATACGCAGTATTTT. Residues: CASRTSSTDTQYF.

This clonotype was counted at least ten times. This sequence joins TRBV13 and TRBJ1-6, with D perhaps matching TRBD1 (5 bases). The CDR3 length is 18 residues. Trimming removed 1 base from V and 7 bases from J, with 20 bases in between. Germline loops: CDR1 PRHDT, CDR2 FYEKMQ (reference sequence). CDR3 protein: CASSLASGGVGWNSPLHF. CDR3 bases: TGTGCCAGCAGCTTAGCCAGCGGGGGAGTCGGGTGGAATTCACCCCTCCACTTT.

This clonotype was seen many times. The CDR3 bases are TGCAGCGCCGCCCCGGCCCTAAGGCGAGAGACCCAGTACTTC. Translation gives CSAAPALRRETQYF. The chain employs TRBV29-1 and TRBJ2-5; D not resolved. V lost 7 bases to trimming and J lost 4 bases, with 19 bases between them. The CDR3 runs 14 residues. CDR1 and CDR2 (germline): SQVTM, ANQGSEA.